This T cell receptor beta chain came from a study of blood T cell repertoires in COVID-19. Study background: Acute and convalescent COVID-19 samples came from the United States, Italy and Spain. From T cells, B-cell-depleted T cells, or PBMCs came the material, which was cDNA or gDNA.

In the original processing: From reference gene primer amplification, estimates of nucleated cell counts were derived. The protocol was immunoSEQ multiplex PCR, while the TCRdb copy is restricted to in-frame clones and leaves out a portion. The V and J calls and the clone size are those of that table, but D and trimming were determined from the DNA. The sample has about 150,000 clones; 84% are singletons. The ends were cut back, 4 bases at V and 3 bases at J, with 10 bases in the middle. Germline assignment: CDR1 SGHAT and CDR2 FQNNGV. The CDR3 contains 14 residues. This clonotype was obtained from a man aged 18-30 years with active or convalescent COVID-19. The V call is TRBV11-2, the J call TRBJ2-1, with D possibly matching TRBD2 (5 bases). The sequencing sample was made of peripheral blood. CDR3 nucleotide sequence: TGTGCCAGCAGCTCGGACTCATTCTACAATGAGCAGTTCTTC. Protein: CASSSDSFYNEQFF. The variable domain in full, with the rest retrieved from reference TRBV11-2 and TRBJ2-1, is EAGVAQSPRYKIIEKRQSVAFWCNPISGHATLYWYQQILGQGPKLLIQFQNNGVVDDSQLPKDRFSAERLKGVDSTLKIQPAKLEDSAVYLCASSSDSFYNEQFFGPGTRLTVL.